These 22 T cell receptor beta chains were all obtained from the same sample, sequenced in a study of cytomegalovirus exposure and HLA in healthy donors. Primers included in the PCR were 60 Vbeta and 13 Jbeta primers. Measured with immunoSEQ multiplex PCR; TCRdb has only the in-frame clones, and not every one. The top ten clones hold 14% to 15% of a sample with under 95,000 clones, around 79% of them seen once. Sequencing was done on a sample of PBMCs. The receptors shown here come from a woman aged 35 to 49 in good health and CMV-seropositive.

The V call is TRBV5-1, the J call TRBJ2-1, with D possibly being TRBD1 (5 bases). The CDR3 is 15 amino acids. Per germline, CDR1 SGHRS and CDR2 YFSETQ. V was trimmed by 0 bases and J by 2 bases, leaving 9 bases between them. The CDR3 region has the DNA TGCGCCAGCAGCTTGGAGGGGATTGCCTACAATGAGCAGTTCTTC. Its translation is CASSLEGIAYNEQFF.

The rearrangement uses TRBV30 and TRBJ2-7; 7 nucleotides align to TRBD2. V trimming: 2 bases; J trimming: 5 bases; junction bases outside the gene matches: 12. The CDR3 length is 15 residues. CDR1 and CDR2 from the germline V gene are GTSNPN and SVGIG (reference sequence). The CDR3 protein is CAWSRGGQKGDEQYF. The CDR3 bases are TGTGCCTGGAGTAGGGGAGGGCAGAAAGGAGACGAGCAGTACTTC.

This clone was seen a handful of times. The chain recombines TRBV7-2 with TRBJ1-2; 9 positions match TRBD1. CDR3 length: 15 amino acids. Germline CDR1 and CDR2: SGHTA and FQGNSA. Trimming cost V 4 bases and J 4 bases; bases outside gene matches: 7. The CDR3 nucleotides are TGTGCCAGCAGCTCGGCGACAGGGGGAGGCTATGGCTACACCTTC. Its translation: CASSSATGGGYGYTF.

This clone was counted once. This rearrangement joins TRBV18 to TRBJ2-2, with D uncertain. The length of the CDR3 is 15 residues. Per germline, CDR1 KGHSH and CDR2 LQKENI. V was clipped by 1 base and J by 5 bases, with 11 bases between them. The CDR3 is CASSPQAGPTGELFF. As DNA, the CDR3 is TGTGCCAGCTCACCACAGGCAGGCCCGACCGGGGAGCTGTTTTTT.

This clone has only one observation. The chain is built from TRBV30 and TRBJ2-7; D might be TRBD2 (6 bases). The V end was cut by 0 bases, the J end by 9 bases, with 18 bases between. The CDR3 covers 14 residues. From germline, CDR1 is GTSNPN and CDR2 SVGIG (reference sequence). In DNA, the CDR3 is TGTGCCTGGAGTGTACAACTTGGGACTCGTGTGCAGTACTTC. Translation: CAWSVQLGTRVQYF.

CDR3 sequence (DNA): TGTGCCAGCAGCTTGAAGGCGGGGGTCATGGGCTACACCTTC. Its protein product is CASSLKAGVMGYTF. The chain employs TRBV5-6 and TRBJ1-2, with a possible D match to TRBD1 (5 bases). Trimming stripped 1 base from V and 8 bases from J, with 15 bases between. The CDR3 covers 14 residues. Germline CDR1 reads SGHDT; CDR2 reads YYEEEE.

The J gene is TRBJ1-1, the V gene TRBV23-1; perhaps TRBD1 as D (5 bases). TRBV23-1 is classed as an ORF, of uncertain function. Trimming removed 8 bases from V and 1 base from J, with 17 bases in between. This CDR3 has 15 residues. The CDR3 region is CASAREGRRNTEAFF. Here the CDR3 DNA reads TGCGCCAGCGCCAGGGAGGGACGGAGGAACACTGAAGCTTTCTTT.

The chain uses TRBV5-1 and TRBJ1-1, with D perhaps matching TRBD1 (6 bases). The germline gives CDR1 SGHRS, CDR2 YFSETQ. V lost 4 bases and J 1 base, leaving 11 bases between the germline ends. The CDR3 runs 14 residues. The CDR3 here is CASSTGQRNTEAFF. As DNA, the CDR3 is TGCGCCAGCAGCACGGGACAAAGGAACACTGAAGCTTTCTTT.

The V call is TRBV20-1, the J call TRBJ2-1, with D maybe TRBD1 (6 bases). There are 11 residues in the CDR3. Germline CDR1 and CDR2: DFQATT and SNEGSKA (reference sequence). The V end lost 8 bases, the J end lost 6 bases, and 11 bases lay between the germline ends. CDR3 bases: TGCAGTACAGGGATTCGCAATGAGCAGTTCTTC. Translating gives CSTGIRNEQFF.

The V and J genes are TRBV5-1 and TRBJ1-6, with D uncertain. The length of the CDR3 is 17 residues. V was clipped by 0 bases and J by 7 bases, with 17 bases between them. From germline, CDR1 is SGHRS and CDR2 YFSETQ. CDR3 DNA sequence: TGCGCCAGCAGCTTGGCCATCACCGGGGAGACCAATTCACCCCTCCACTTT. This encodes CASSLAITGETNSPLHF. Based on the CDR3 plus reference TRBV5-1 and TRBJ1-6, the full variable domain is KAGVTQTPRYLIKTRGQQVTLSCSPISGHRSVSWYQQTPGQGLQFLFEYFSETQRNKGNFPGRFSGRQFSNSRSEMNVSTLELGDSALYLCASSLAITGETNSPLHFGNGTRLTVT.

The chain carries TRBV19 and TRBJ1-6; D ambiguous. V was trimmed by 4 bases and J by 0 bases, leaving 10 bases between them. The CDR3 runs 16 residues. In germline, CDR1 is LNHDA, CDR2 SQIVND (reference sequence). CDR3 sequence reads: CASSNEASSYNSPLHF. The CDR3 coding sequence is TGTGCCAGTAGTAATGAGGCCAGCTCCTATAATTCACCCCTCCACTTT.

This chain uses TRBV7-8 with TRBJ1-4; 8 bases line up with TRBD1. J gave up 6 bases and V 1 base, and 16 bases lay outside the gene matches. The CDR3 consists of 19 residues. Germline V CDR1 and CDR2: SGHVS, FQNEAQ. CDR3 region: CASSLDRGGATGGYEKLFF. CDR3 in DNA: TGTGCCAGCAGCTTAGATCGAGGCGGGGCCACAGGGGGGTATGAAAAACTGTTTTTT.

V gene TRBV11-2 combines with J gene TRBJ2-3; a weak D match, TRBD2 (5 bases). The germline V gene has CDR1 SGHAT and CDR2 FQNNGV. With 1 base removed from V and 4 bases from J, the gap between germline ends came to 9 bases. The CDR3 totals 14 residues. CDR3 sequence: CASSLAGFADTQYF. In DNA, the CDR3 is TGTGCCAGCAGCTTAGCGGGGTTTGCAGATACGCAGTATTTT.

This chain links TRBV5-6 with TRBJ1-5, with a weak D call TRBD1 (6 bases). V was clipped by 3 bases and J by 3 bases, with 10 bases between them. The CDR3 extends over 14 amino acids. Per the germline V gene, CDR1 is SGHDT and CDR2 is YYEEEE. The CDR3 protein is CASSSRGSNQPQHF. CDR3 coding DNA: TGTGCCAGCAGCTCCAGGGGCTCCAATCAGCCCCAGCATTTT.

This rearrangement joins TRBV7-2 to TRBJ2-3; 10 nucleotides line up with TRBD2. The CDR3 extends over 17 amino acids. With 6 bases clipped from V and 0 bases from J, the junction kept 9 bases outside the gene matches. Germline values: CDR1 SGHTA, CDR2 FQGNSA. The CDR3 is CASSFSSGGTSTDTQYF. The CDR3 DNA is TGTGCCAGCAGTTTTTCTAGCGGGGGAACTAGCACAGATACGCAGTATTTT.

The chain carries TRBV6-6 and TRBJ2-7; D is ambiguous. This CDR3 is 15 amino acids long. Trimming took off 0 bases at V and 1 base at J, with 10 bases between the two ends. CDR1 and CDR2 (germline): MNHNY, SVGAGI (reference sequence). The CDR3 is CASSYSISGSYEQYF. The CDR3 DNA is TGTGCCAGCAGTTACTCGATCAGTGGTTCCTACGAGCAGTACTTC.

This rearrangement joins TRBV28 to TRBJ2-3, with 12 bases fitting TRBD2. The CDR3 loop spans 14 amino acids. Germline CDR1 is MDHEN and CDR2 is SYDVKM. V was pared by 6 bases and J by 9 bases, with 7 bases of the junction left unmatched. The CDR3 nucleotides read TGTGCCAGCAGATCGACTAGCGGGAGAGTAACGCAGTATTTT. The encoded protein is CASRSTSGRVTQYF.

This chain connects TRBV28 to TRBJ2-1; D call uncertain. Trimming removed 7 bases from V and 0 bases from J, with 13 bases in between. The germline gives CDR1 MDHEN, CDR2 SYDVKM. This CDR3 has 15 amino acids. The chain's CDR3 is CASTIAGDSYNEQFF. CDR3 sequence (DNA): TGTGCCAGCACCATTGCCGGTGACTCCTACAATGAGCAGTTCTTC.

The V and J genes are TRBV4-2 and TRBJ2-7; 9 bases align to TRBD2. CDR3 length: 21 amino acids. V was clipped by 4 bases and J by 2 bases; unmatched bases: 24. Germline CDR1 reads LGHNA; CDR2 reads YNFKEQ. The CDR3 coding sequence is TGTGCCAGCAGCCTCACCGTCGGAAGCGGGAGGCCTTCCTCGGTGGCCTACGAGCAGTACTTC. The encoded protein is CASSLTVGSGRPSSVAYEQYF.

The chain joins TRBV7-6 to TRBJ1-2; D is ambiguous. V lost 4 bases and J lost 4, with 7 bases in between. Germline V CDR1 and CDR2: SGHVS, FNYEAQ. The CDR3 spans 12 residues. CDR3 residues: CASSSGLYGYTF. Here the CDR3 DNA reads TGTGCCAGCAGCTCAGGACTCTATGGCTACACCTTC.

This clone was picked up a small number of times. The chain has TRBV19 and TRBJ1-5; D gene ambiguous. Germline loops: CDR1 LNHDA, CDR2 SQIVND (reference sequence). The CDR3 contains 17 residues. V was clipped by 3 bases and J by 0 bases, with 15 bases between them. The CDR3 sequence is CASSIWGGRVSNQPQHF. The CDR3 DNA sequence: TGTGCCAGTAGTATTTGGGGTGGGAGAGTTAGCAATCAGCCCCAGCATTTT.

V is TRBV30 and J is TRBJ1-1; D call uncertain. This CDR3 has 15 amino acids. Germline CDR1 reads GTSNPN; CDR2 reads SVGIG (reference sequence). V lost 0 bases and J 1 base, leaving 12 bases between the germline ends. DNA of the CDR3: TGTGCCTGGAGTGTAGGGTGGAGGGAGAACACTGAAGCTTTCTTT. As protein: CAWSVGWRENTEAFF.